This TCR beta chain was sequenced for a study of PD-L1 blockade in urothelial cancer. Profiling relied on immunoSEQ multiplex PCR, and the TCRdb table lists in-frame clones only, not all of them. Of tens of thousands of clones in the sample, around 91% were seen once. As to time point: peripheral blood 6 weeks after treatment start. General study results and limits: Lower pretreatment blood TCR clonality, under the median, predicted better survival, researchers reported.

With respect to this clone: Its cognate antigen is unknown.

This sequence originates from a woman in her sixties or seventies with urothelial cancer. Sequencing used PBMCs, obtained around atezolizumab (anti-PD-L1) treatment.

CDR3 sequence reads: CASSSRQGGTGELFF. DNA of the CDR3: TGTGCCAGCAGCTCCAGACAGGGGGGCACCGGGGAGCTGTTTTTT. V gene TRBV11-2 combines with J gene TRBJ2-2; 9 bases agree with TRBD1. Germline loops: CDR1 SGHAT, CDR2 FQNNGV. The V segment lost 4 bases and the J segment 4 bases; nucleotides outside the gene matches: 4. This CDR3 comprises 15 residues.